The T cell receptor beta chain under discussion was sequenced for a study of T-cell reconstitution after alpha-beta-depleted transplantation in children. The CDR3 loop spans 16 amino acids. Trimming took off 6 bases at V and 0 bases at J, with 16 bases between the two ends. Germline CDR1 is SNHLY and CDR2 is FYNNEI. This clonotype was detected only a few times. As it was prepared, the TCRbeta library received unique molecular identifiers. Each CDR3 protein gets one entry after TCRdb re-called the PCR reads with MiXCR. The repertoire holds about 500,000 distinct CDR3 sequences, with approximately 32% as singletons.

This chain uses TRBV2 with TRBJ2-3, with D possibly matching TRBD2 (5 bases). This TCR came from a human donor who donated a stem cell graft to a child with aplastic anemia. The specimen was PBMCs from the stem cell graft donor, collected from the stem cell graft. CDR3 DNA: TGTGCCAGCAGACGACTCGGGGAAGCTAGCACAGATACGCAGTATTTT. Amino acids: CASRRLGEASTDTQYF.